The entry below describes one T cell receptor (beta chain). Its antigen is currently unknown. The data were taken from a study of cytomegalovirus exposure and HLA in healthy donors. The length of the CDR3 is 15 residues. The germline gives CDR1 KGHSH, CDR2 LQKENI. V was pared by 3 bases and J by 7 bases, with 4 bases of the junction left unmatched. Primers for the PCR totalled 60 Vbeta and 13 Jbeta. Sequencing was performed with immunoSEQ multiplex PCR; in TCRdb, only in-frame clones are kept and a portion is missing. This sample carries more than 90,000 clones, about 80% of them seen once, and the ten largest clones take around 4.1%. Points from the study as a whole: Three chains linked to CMV were shown in vitro to be specific for CMV antigens. CMV serostatus alone was available as immune exposure information.

The sequencing sample was made of PBMCs. The sequence came from a man aged 35 to 55 in good health and CMV-seronegative. The V and J genes are TRBV18 and TRBJ2-1; 12 bases line up with TRBD2. The CDR3 reads CASSPGLAGWNEQFF. In DNA form, the CDR3 reads TGTGCCAGCTCACCCGGACTAGCGGGGTGGAATGAGCAGTTCTTC.